Listed below are T cell receptor beta chains from one sample, sequenced in a study of shared clonotypes between healthy human individuals. Sequencing used immunoSEQ multiplex PCR; TCRdb keeps in-frame clones, though not all of them. The table includes millions of clones, approximately 94% detected once. Sequenced input: naive CD8+ T cells sorted from blood. The source is a man aged 18 to 30 in good health. CDR3s include the opening cysteine and the closing phenylalanine or tryptophan.

TRBJ2-1	13	TRBV30	CAWAYTIAGEQFF
TRBJ2-7	12	TRBV7-9	CASSPIKYEQYF
TRBJ1-4	12	TRBV7-9	CASSFEFEKLFF
TRBJ2-7	12	TRBV5-1	CASSEGLHEQYF
TRBJ2-1	16	TRBV27	CASSPLRGGIYNEQFF
TRBJ2-7	15	TRBV14	CASSHGEDLLYEQYF
TRBJ1-1	12	TRBV10-2	CAGGGQGAEAFF
TRBJ2-7	18	TRBV6-1	CASSDVSGRRPNPYEQYF
TRBJ2-1	12	TRBV2	CASSYSYNEQFF
-	15	TRBV5-1	CASSSYSRGQYEQYF
TRBJ2-7	14	TRBV6-1	CASRGTVYSYEQYF
TRBJ1-1	14	TRBV7-9	CAGEGGVMNTEAFF
TRBJ1-2	13	TRBV5-4	CASSSDRGLGYTF
TRBJ1-2	12	TRBV5-4	CASRTGGDGYTF
TRBJ2-5	12	TRBV9	CASRGQGETQYF
TRBJ2-7	14	TRBV6-6	CASSYRGRDYEQYF
TRBJ2-7	15	TRBV18	CASSQPWEGIYEQYF
TRBJ1-5	12	TRBV7-9	CASSLFEGAQHF
TRBJ2-7	13	TRBV9	CASSVSPGYEQYF